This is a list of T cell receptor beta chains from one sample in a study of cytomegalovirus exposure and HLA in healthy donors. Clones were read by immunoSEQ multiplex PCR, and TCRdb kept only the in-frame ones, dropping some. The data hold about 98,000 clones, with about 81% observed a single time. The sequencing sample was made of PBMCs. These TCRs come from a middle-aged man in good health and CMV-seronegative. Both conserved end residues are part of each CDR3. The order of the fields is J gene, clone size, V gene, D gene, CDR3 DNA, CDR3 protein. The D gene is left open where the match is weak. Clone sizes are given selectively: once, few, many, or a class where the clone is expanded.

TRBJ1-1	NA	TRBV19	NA	TGTGCCAGTAGTCCAAGGGGGGGGTACACTGAAGCTTTCTTT	CASSPRGGYTEAFF
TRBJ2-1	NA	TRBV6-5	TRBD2	TGTGCCAGCAGTCAACGGGACTACCCTGAGTTCTTC	CASSQRDYPEFF
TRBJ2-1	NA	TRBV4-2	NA	TGTGCCAGCAGCCAAGCCCTTCTGGGGGGGGGCCTAGATGAGCAGTTCTTC	CASSQALLGGGLDEQFF
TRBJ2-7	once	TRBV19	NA	TGTGCCAGTAGTATAGTGGGGAGCTCCTACGAGCAGTACTTC	CASSIVGSSYEQYF
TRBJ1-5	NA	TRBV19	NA	TGTGCCAGTAGTATAGTACAGTCTAGCAATCAGCCCCAGCATTTT	CASSIVQSSNQPQHF
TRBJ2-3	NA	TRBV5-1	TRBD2	TGCGCCAGCAGCTTTTTCCCCCCGGGGGGAACTAGCACAGATACGCAGTATTTT	CASSFFPPGGTSTDTQYF
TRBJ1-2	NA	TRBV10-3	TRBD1	TGTGCCATCAGTGATACAGGGGACAGACGATTCTATGGCTACACCTTC	CAISDTGDRRFYGYTF
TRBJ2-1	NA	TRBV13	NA	TGTGCCAGCAGCCCGAATAGAATAAATGAGCAGTTCTTC	CASSPNRINEQFF
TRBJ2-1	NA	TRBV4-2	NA	TGTGCCAGCAGCCAAGAGCGACTAGGAGATGAGCAGTTCTTC	CASSQERLGDEQFF
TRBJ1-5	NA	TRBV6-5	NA	TGTGCCAGCAGTGGGCAAGATAATAGCAATCAGCCCCAGCATTTT	CASSGQDNSNQPQHF
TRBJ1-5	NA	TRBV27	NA	TGTGCCAGCAGTTTATCGGACAGAAATCAGCCCCAGCATTTT	CASSLSDRNQPQHF
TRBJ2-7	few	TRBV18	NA	TGTGCCAGCTCACCTGCCAGCTCCTACGAGCAGTACTTC	CASSPASSYEQYF
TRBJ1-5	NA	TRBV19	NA	TGTGCCAGTAGTATTTCCAGAGGCTCCACTAATCAGCCCCAGCATTTT	CASSISRGSTNQPQHF
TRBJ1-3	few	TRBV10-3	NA	TGTGCCATCAGTGATCGCAGTAGCCGTGGTGGAAACACCATATATTTT	CAISDRSSRGGNTIYF
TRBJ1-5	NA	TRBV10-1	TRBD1	TGCGCCAGGGGGGACAGGATCAATCAGCCCCAGCATTTT	CARGDRINQPQHF
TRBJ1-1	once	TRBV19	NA	TGTGCCAGTAGTATCGGGGGGCGCGACACTGAAGCTTTCTTT	CASSIGGRDTEAFF
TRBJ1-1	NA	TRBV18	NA	TGTGCCAGCTCACCACAGAGACAGAAAAACACTGAAGCTTTCTTT	CASSPQRQKNTEAFF